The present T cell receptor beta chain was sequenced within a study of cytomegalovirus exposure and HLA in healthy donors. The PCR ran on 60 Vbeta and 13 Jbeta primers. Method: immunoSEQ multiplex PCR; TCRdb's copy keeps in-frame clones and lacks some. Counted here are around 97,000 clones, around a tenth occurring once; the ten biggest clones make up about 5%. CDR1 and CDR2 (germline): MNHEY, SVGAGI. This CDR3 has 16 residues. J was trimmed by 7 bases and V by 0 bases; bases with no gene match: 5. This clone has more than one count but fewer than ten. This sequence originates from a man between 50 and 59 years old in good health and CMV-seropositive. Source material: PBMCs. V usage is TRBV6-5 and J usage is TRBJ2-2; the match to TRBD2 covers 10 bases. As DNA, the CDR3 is TGTGCCAGCAGTTACTCGCTAGCGGGAGTTGACGGGGAGCTGTTTTTT. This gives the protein CASSYSLAGVDGELFF.